This T cell receptor (beta chain) appears in the sequencing data of a study of shared clonotypes between healthy human individuals. Method: immunoSEQ multiplex PCR; TCRdb's copy keeps in-frame clones and lacks some. Of about 2.2 million clones listed, 93% were seen once; the top ten hold approximately 1.7%. Positively selected for CCR7, the CD45RO-negative cells used as naive CD8 cells excluded terminally differentiated effector memory CD45RA+ cells. Unmatched junction bases numbered 13, after V lost 8 bases and J lost 7 bases. The length of the CDR3 is 14 residues. Germline V gives CDR1 MNHEY, CDR2 SMNVEV (reference sequence).

The rearrangement uses TRBV27 and TRBJ2-7, with TRBD1 matching over 8 bases. Sample: naive CD8+ T cells from PBMCs. This TCR was recovered from a man in his late teens or twenties in good health. Some clones in this sample may be carry-over from other donors' samples. CDR3 sequence: CASRMTGALREQYF. The CDR3 region has the DNA TGTGCCAGCCGCATGACAGGGGCACTACGTGAGCAGTACTTC.